What follows are 14 T cell receptor beta chains derived from one specimen sequenced in a study of CD8 T cells in Susac syndrome. Random hexamers primed reverse transcription of roughly 0.5 to 1 ug RNA. Via MiXCR, TCRdb re-called the immunoSEQ multiplex PCR reads, giving one row per CDR3 protein. Of approximately 120,000 distinct CDR3 sequences in the sample, about 95% were seen once. Material: CD4+ T cells from PBMCs. The source of these receptors is a human donor in good health.

This sequence joins TRBV3-1 and TRBJ2-7; 8 nucleotides match TRBD2. Germline V gene data show CDR1 as LGHDT and CDR2 as YNNKEL (reference sequence). The trim removed 3 bases at V and 3 bases at J, leaving 4 bases unmatched. There are 14 residues in the CDR3. The CDR3 sequence: CASSQRAGVYEQYF. In DNA form, the CDR3 reads TGTGCCAGCAGCCAGAGAGCGGGGGTCTACGAGCAGTACTTC.

V gene TRBV19 combines with J gene TRBJ2-5; D may be TRBD1 (5 bases). With 1 base removed from V and 5 bases from J, the gap between germline ends came to 11 bases. CDR3 length: 14 residues. Germline CDR1 LNHDA, CDR2 SQIVND (reference sequence). The CDR3 DNA follows: TGTGCCAGTAGTATAGCAGGGTCAGGGGAGACCCAGTACTTC. It codes for CASSIAGSGETQYF.

This chain uses TRBV4-1 with TRBJ1-5; D unclear. Per the germline V gene, CDR1 is MGHRA and CDR2 is YSYEKL. The CDR3 covers 13 residues. Trimming left V 4 bases short and J 8 bases short, with 12 bases between. The CDR3 DNA sequence: TGCGCCAGCAGCCGAGCTCCCGTGGAGCCCCAGCATTTT. As protein: CASSRAPVEPQHF.

This clonotype has a single count. CDR3 in DNA: TGCAGTGCTAGAGGGTTCGGGATCGAGCAGTACTTC. Residues: CSARGFGIEQYF. The chain is built from TRBV20-1 and TRBJ2-7, with D maybe TRBD2 (5 bases). The germline V gene has CDR1 DFQATT and CDR2 SNEGSKA (reference sequence). With 1 base removed from V and 6 bases from J, the gap between germline ends came to 10 bases. The CDR3 consists of 12 residues.

The V and J genes are TRBV27 and TRBJ1-1, with TRBD1 matching 9 bases. The V gene's germline CDR1 is MNHEY and CDR2 SMNVEV (reference sequence). V shed 5 bases, J shed 6 bases, and the junction held 7 bases outside the gene matches. This CDR3 comprises 14 residues. The CDR3 protein is CASSRDREGAEAFF. Written as DNA, the CDR3 is TGTGCCAGCAGTAGGGACAGGGAAGGCGCTGAAGCTTTCTTT.

The J gene is TRBJ2-7, the V gene TRBV20-1, with TRBD2 identical over 7 bases. This CDR3 has 13 amino acids. Germline V CDR1 and CDR2: DFQATT, SNEGSKA (reference sequence). V shed 3 bases and J 6 bases; nucleotides not matched to a gene: 8. The CDR3 sequence is CSASSAGLSEQYF. Written as DNA, the CDR3 is TGCAGTGCTAGCTCAGCGGGATTGAGCGAGCAGTACTTC.

The CDR3, as DNA: TGTGCCAGCAGTTTGAGGGGGGGGATCTACAATGAGCAGTTCTTC. Translated: CASSLRGGIYNEQFF. The rearrangement uses TRBV6-2 or TRBV6-3 and TRBJ2-1, with a possible D match to TRBD2 (7 bases). V shed 4 bases and J shed 3 bases, with 13 bases lying between them. Germline lookup yields CDR1 MNHEY and CDR2 SVGEGT. The CDR3 covers 15 residues.

The chain is built from TRBV2 and TRBJ2-5; the match to TRBD2 covers 10 bases. Per the germline V gene, CDR1 is SNHLY and CDR2 is FYNNEI. The CDR3 totals 14 residues. The J segment lost 6 bases and the V segment lost 7 bases, leaving 8 bases of the junction unmatched. CDR3 DNA sequence: TGTGCCAGCACCTTCGGACTAGCGGAGAAGACCCAGTACTTC. Translated, it gives CASTFGLAEKTQYF.

The genes are TRBV27 and TRBJ2-5, with D maybe TRBD1 (5 bases). V was pared by 5 bases and J by 5 bases, with 24 bases between. In germline, CDR1 is MNHEY, CDR2 SMNVEV (reference sequence). The length of the CDR3 is 17 residues. In nucleotides, the CDR3 is TGTGCCAGCAGTCCAAACACCCGGCCAGGGCATTCGGAGACCCAGTACTTC. Residues: CASSPNTRPGHSETQYF.

This clonotype has just one count. The chain links TRBV20-1 to TRBJ1-1; D is ambiguous. CDR1 is DFQATT, CDR2 SNEGSKA, per germline (reference sequence). Trimming pared 4 bases from V and 0 bases from J, leaving 6 bases between. CDR3 length: 12 residues. CDR3 bases: TGCAGTGCTACCGTGATGAACACTGAAGCTTTCTTT. Translation: CSATVMNTEAFF.

This chain joins TRBV28 and TRBJ2-4; TRBD1 aligns across 7 bases. The V gene's germline CDR1 is MDHEN and CDR2 SYDVKM. Trimming at V came to 6 bases and at J to 0 bases, leaving 8 bases not matched to a gene. The CDR3 spans 16 residues. DNA of the CDR3: TGTGCCAGCAGATCGAGGGGGCGGATAGCCAAAAACATTCAGTACTTC. It encodes CASRSRGRIAKNIQYF.

This sequence joins TRBV24-1 and TRBJ1-2; D gene unclear. The CDR3 extends over 12 amino acids. Trimming removed 3 bases from V and 11 bases from J, with 12 bases in between. CDR1 KGHDR and CDR2 SFDVKD come from the germline V gene. Here the CDR3 reads CATSDTAWGYTF. DNA for the CDR3: TGTGCCACCAGTGATACAGCCTGGGGTTACACCTTC.

The chain couples TRBV12-3 or TRBV12-4 to TRBJ1-3; a weak D match, TRBD1 (6 bases). The V gene lost 6 bases and the J gene lost 1 base, with 10 bases spanning the gap. CDR3 size: 14 residues. In DNA form, the CDR3 reads TGTGCCAGCAGCCCTACAGGGTCTGGAAACACCATATATTTT. Amino acids: CASSPTGSGNTIYF.

The chain employs TRBV3-1 and TRBJ2-5; 7 nucleotides agree with TRBD1. The CDR3 totals 14 residues. V dropped 0 bases and J dropped 2; count of bases not matched to a gene: 0. CDR1 and CDR2 (germline): LGHDT, YNNKEL (reference sequence). CDR3 protein: CASSQDRGQETQYF. The CDR3, as DNA: TGTGCCAGCAGCCAAGACAGGGGGCAAGAGACCCAGTACTTC.